This T cell receptor beta chain was documented in a study of cytomegalovirus exposure and HLA in healthy donors. Broader study findings: Segments of the TCR beta V type were, in most cases, productive about 90% or about 30% of the time in an earlier analysis.

The CDR3 contains 12 residues. Losses at the gene ends were 4 bases for V and 10 bases for J; bases not matched to a gene: 2. From germline, CDR1 is KGHSH and CDR2 LQKENI. To note about this clone: Its matching antigen is unknown.

Primers for the PCR totalled 60 Vbeta and 13 Jbeta. Sequencing was performed with immunoSEQ multiplex PCR; in TCRdb, only in-frame clones are kept and a portion is missing. The sample carries around 130,000 clones, around four fifths recorded once. V is TRBV18 and J is TRBJ1-1; TRBD1 matches at 11 bases. The receptor comes from a boy under 18 in good health and CMV-seronegative. Input material: PBMCs. The CDR3 sequence is CASSLDRGLAFF. The CDR3 DNA reads as TGTGCCAGCTCACTGGACAGGGGGCTAGCTTTCTTT.